This TCR beta chain stems from a study of blood T cell repertoires in COVID-19. Method: immunoSEQ multiplex PCR; TCRdb's copy keeps in-frame clones and lacks some. Counted here are 90,000 or so clones, about 76% occurring once; the ten biggest clones make up 24%. The germline CDR1 and CDR2 sequences are DFQATT and SNEGSKA (reference sequence). CDR3 length equals 12 residues. V was clipped by 3 bases and J by 12 bases; unmatched bases: 6. Material for sequencing was peripheral blood. This rearrangement joins TRBV20-1 to TRBJ2-1; 9 bases are a match to TRBD1. The TCR originated in a human donor in a cohort sampled during active COVID-19. CDR3 amino acids: CSASPPDRGQFF. The CDR3 DNA is TGCAGTGCTAGTCCCCCGGACAGGGGGCAGTTCTTC.